Shown below are 12 T cell receptor beta chains from a single sample sequenced in a study of T cell responses to AZD1222 COVID-19 vaccine. Using immunoSEQ multiplex PCR, the repertoire was profiled, and TCRdb retains in-frame clones only, with some absent. The top ten clones hold 6.9% of a sample with 50,000 to 70,000 clones, about 86% of them seen once. Sequenced material: peripheral blood, taken 28 days after the second AZD1222 dose. All receptors come from an adult who received the AZD1222 COVID-19 vaccine.

This clone was picked up a small number of times. The genes are TRBV7-9 and TRBJ1-1; tentative D call: TRBD1 (5 bases). The CDR3 has 16 residues. The germline gives CDR1 SEHNR, CDR2 FQNEAQ (reference sequence). With 9 bases removed from V and 1 base from J, the gap between germline ends came to 21 bases. The CDR3 nucleotides read TGTGCCAGTCTTCCCGCGTCTCCGGGACGGAACACTGAAGCTTTCTTT. This gives the protein CASLPASPGRNTEAFF.

The chain couples TRBV9 to TRBJ2-3, with D tentatively TRBD1 or TRBD2 (5 bases each). Germline lookup yields CDR1 SGDLS and CDR2 YYNGEE. V lost 6 bases, J lost 2 bases, and 19 bases lay in between. This CDR3 has 16 amino acids. The CDR3 nucleotides read TGTGCCAGCAACGAACCCGTCCGGGACGCCACAGATACGCAGTATTTT. Translated, it gives CASNEPVRDATDTQYF.

This rearrangement joins TRBV6-5 to TRBJ2-1; D is unclear. The CDR3 runs 11 residues. Germline V gives CDR1 MNHEY, CDR2 SVGAGI. Trimming removed 5 bases at V and 4 bases at J, with 3 bases between. The chain's CDR3 is CASSTYNEQFF. The DNA of the CDR3 is TGTGCCAGCAGTACTTACAATGAGCAGTTCTTC.

CDR3 sequence reads: CASSRKAGGPYEQYF. The CDR3 DNA reads as TGTGCCAGCAGTCGAAAAGCGGGAGGTCCCTACGAGCAGTACTTC. The rearrangement uses TRBV7-2 and TRBJ2-7, with 9 bases that match TRBD2. J lost 2 bases, V lost 6 bases, and 8 bases had no gene match. CDR1 is SGHTA and CDR2 is FQGNSA in the germline V gene. The CDR3 contains 15 residues. The whole variable domain, remainder taken from reference TRBV7-2 and TRBJ2-7, is GAGVSQSPSNKVTEKGKDVELRCDPISGHTALYWYRQSLGQGLEFLIYFQGNSAPDKSGLPSDRFSAERTGGSVSTLTIQRTQQEDSAVYLCASSRKAGGPYEQYFGPGTRLTVT.

The chain uses TRBV7-6 and TRBJ2-7; D ambiguous. V was cut by 2 bases and J by 2 bases, with 16 bases left in between. CDR1 and CDR2 (germline): SGHVS, FNYEAQ. The CDR3 is made up of 16 amino acids. The CDR3 loop is CASSLSRPGATYEQYF. The CDR3 bases are TGTGCCAGCAGCTTAAGTCGCCCAGGTGCTACCTACGAGCAGTACTTC. Based on the CDR3 plus reference TRBV7-6 and TRBJ2-7, the full variable domain is GAGVSQSPRYKVTKRGQDVALRCDPISGHVSLYWYRQALGQGPEFLTYFNYEAQQDKSGLPNDRFSAERPEGSISTLTIQRTEQRDSAMYRCASSLSRPGATYEQYFGPGTRLTVT.

This clone was observed a handful of times. The chain uses TRBV24-1 and TRBJ2-1, with 7 bases identical to TRBD1. CDR3 length: 13 amino acids. The trim removed 12 bases at V and 4 bases at J, leaving 8 bases unmatched. Germline CDR1 is KGHDR and CDR2 is SFDVKD. The CDR3 spells CAVTGQRYNEQFF. CDR3 sequence (DNA): TGTGCCGTAACGGGACAGAGATACAATGAGCAGTTCTTC.

The chain is built from TRBV4-1 and TRBJ2-7, with D hard to call. Trimming left V 0 bases short and J 5 bases short, with 8 bases between. The CDR3 has 13 amino acids. Germline-derived CDR1 and CDR2 are MGHRA and YSYEKL. The CDR3 sequence: CASSQDPRNEQYF. The CDR3 bases are TGCGCCAGCAGCCAAGATCCCCGGAACGAGCAGTACTTC.

The CDR3 protein is CASSLGGQTTNTGELFF. DNA of the CDR3: TGCGCCAGCAGCTTGGGGGGACAGACAACGAACACCGGGGAGCTGTTTTTT. J is TRBJ2-2 and V is TRBV5-1, with 7 nucleotides matching TRBD1. The CDR3 covers 17 residues. With 0 bases clipped from V and 0 bases from J, the junction kept 5 bases outside the gene matches. Per the germline V gene, CDR1 is SGHRS and CDR2 is YFSETQ.

The rearrangement uses TRBV28 and TRBJ1-4; D gene uncertain. The CDR3 has 16 amino acids. Germline V gives CDR1 MDHEN, CDR2 SYDVKM. Between the trimmed V and J ends, which lost 3 bases and 0 bases, there was a span of 11 bases. CDR3 nucleotides: TGTGCCAGCAGTTTCCCGGACGGGACAACTAATGAAAAACTGTTTTTT. Its translation is CASSFPDGTTNEKLFF.

V gene TRBV5-1 combines with J gene TRBJ2-1; D is unclear. With 0 bases removed from V and 4 bases from J, the gap between germline ends came to 11 bases. The CDR3 is made up of 15 amino acids. Germline loops: CDR1 SGHRS, CDR2 YFSETQ. CDR3: CASSLGASVYNEQFF. DNA for the CDR3: TGCGCCAGCAGCTTGGGGGCCAGTGTATACAATGAGCAGTTCTTC.

The chain links TRBV6-2 or TRBV6-3 to TRBJ1-1; D is unclear. With 0 bases removed from V and 11 bases from J, the gap between germline ends came to 13 bases. CDR3 length equals 13 residues. Germline-derived CDR1 and CDR2 are MNHEY and SVGEGT. CDR3 region: CASSYSSLVSAFF. Here the CDR3 DNA reads TGTGCCAGCAGTTACTCGTCTCTAGTATCGGCTTTCTTT.

The chain couples TRBV5-4 to TRBJ2-7; the D gene is possibly TRBD1 (6 bases). Germline assignment: CDR1 SGHNT and CDR2 YYREEE (reference sequence). V lost 2 bases and J lost 5, with 11 bases in between. The CDR3 length is 13 residues. The CDR3 nucleotides are TGTGCCAGCAGCTTTACAGGGTTGGACGAGCAGTACTTC. This translates into CASSFTGLDEQYF.